This TCR beta chain derives from a study of CD8 T cells in ankylosing spondylitis. Overall study results and limits: A TCR beta motif of about eight highly homologous variants appeared characteristic of ankylosing spondylitis blood.

In the case of this clonotype: Its antigen is unidentified.

This CDR3 is built from 14 residues. The germline V gene has CDR1 SGDLS and CDR2 YYNGEE. V was clipped by 6 bases and J by 5 bases; unmatched bases: 8. A quantitative 5'-RACE method, one with molecular barcodes, was used to make TCR beta libraries. TCRdb processed the 5' RACE reads anew with MiXCR; each CDR3 protein has one entry. The table records tens of thousands of distinct CDR3 sequences, 25% to 35% of them present only once. The source of this sequence is a male donor with ankylosing spondylitis or in good health (not recorded which). V and J are TRBV9 and TRBJ2-1; 7 bases agree with TRBD2. The sequencing sample was made of blood, either unsorted or a sorted T cell fraction (not recorded which). The CDR3 DNA is TGTGCCAGCATCTTGCGGGAGTTCGACAATGAGCAGTTCTTC. As protein: CASILREFDNEQFF.